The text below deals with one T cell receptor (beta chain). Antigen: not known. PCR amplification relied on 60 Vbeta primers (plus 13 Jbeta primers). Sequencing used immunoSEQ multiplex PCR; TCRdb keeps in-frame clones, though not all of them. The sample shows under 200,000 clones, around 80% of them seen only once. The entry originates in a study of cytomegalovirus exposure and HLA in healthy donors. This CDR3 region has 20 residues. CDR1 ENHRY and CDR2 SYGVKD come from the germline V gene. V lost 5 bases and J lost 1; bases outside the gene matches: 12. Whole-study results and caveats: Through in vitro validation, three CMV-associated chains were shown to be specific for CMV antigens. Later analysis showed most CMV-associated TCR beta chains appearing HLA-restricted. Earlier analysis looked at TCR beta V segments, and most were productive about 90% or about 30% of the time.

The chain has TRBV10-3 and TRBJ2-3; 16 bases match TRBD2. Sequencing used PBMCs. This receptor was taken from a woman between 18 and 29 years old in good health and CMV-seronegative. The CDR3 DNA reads TGTGCCATCAGTATCGGTCCGGGACTAGCGGGAGGGCTAGGCACAGATACGCAGTATTTT. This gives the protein CAISIGPGLAGGLGTDTQYF.